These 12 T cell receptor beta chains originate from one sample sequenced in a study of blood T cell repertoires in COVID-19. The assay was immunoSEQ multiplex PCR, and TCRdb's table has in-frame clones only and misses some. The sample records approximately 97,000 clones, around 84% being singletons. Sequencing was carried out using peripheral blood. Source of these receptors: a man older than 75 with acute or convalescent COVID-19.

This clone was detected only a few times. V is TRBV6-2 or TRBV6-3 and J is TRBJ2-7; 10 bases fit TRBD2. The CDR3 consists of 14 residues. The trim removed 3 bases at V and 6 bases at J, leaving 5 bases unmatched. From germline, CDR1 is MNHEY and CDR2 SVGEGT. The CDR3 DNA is TGTGCCAGCAGTTATTTAGCGGGAGGCGGCGAGCAGTACTTC. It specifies CASSYLAGGGEQYF.

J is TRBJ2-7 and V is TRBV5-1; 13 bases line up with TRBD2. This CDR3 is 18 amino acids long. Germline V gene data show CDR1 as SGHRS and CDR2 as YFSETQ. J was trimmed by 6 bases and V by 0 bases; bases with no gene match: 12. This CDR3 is CASSLGTSGSSGPSEQYF. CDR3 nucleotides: TGCGCCAGCAGCTTGGGGACTAGCGGGAGTTCGGGTCCTTCCGAGCAGTACTTC.

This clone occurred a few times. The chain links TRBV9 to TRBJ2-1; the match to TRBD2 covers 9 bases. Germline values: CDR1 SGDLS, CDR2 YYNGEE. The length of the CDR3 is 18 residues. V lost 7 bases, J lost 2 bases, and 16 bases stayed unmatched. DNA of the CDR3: TGTGCCAGCTCTCCTGGAATGCGGGAGGGCTCCACCTACAATGAGCAGTTCTTC. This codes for CASSPGMREGSTYNEQFF.

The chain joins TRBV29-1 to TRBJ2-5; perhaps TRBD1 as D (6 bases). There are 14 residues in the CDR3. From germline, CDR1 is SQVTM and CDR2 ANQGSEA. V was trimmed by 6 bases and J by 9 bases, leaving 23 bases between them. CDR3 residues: CSVSANPGPGAQYF. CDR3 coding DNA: TGCAGCGTATCTGCTAACCCGGGCCCAGGGGCCCAGTACTTC.

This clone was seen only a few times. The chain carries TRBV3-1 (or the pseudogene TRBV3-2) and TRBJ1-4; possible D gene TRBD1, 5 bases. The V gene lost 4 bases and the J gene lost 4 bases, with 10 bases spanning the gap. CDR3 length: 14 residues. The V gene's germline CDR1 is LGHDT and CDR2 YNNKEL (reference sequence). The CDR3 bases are TGTGCCAGCAGCCCCGACAGCAATAATGAAAAACTGTTTTTT. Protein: CASSPDSNNEKLFF.

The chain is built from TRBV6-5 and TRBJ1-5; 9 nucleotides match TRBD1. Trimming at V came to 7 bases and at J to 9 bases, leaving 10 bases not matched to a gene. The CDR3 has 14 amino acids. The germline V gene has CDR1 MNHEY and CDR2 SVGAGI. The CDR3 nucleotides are TGTGCCAGCACCCCGGGACAGGGCGAGGGGCCCCAGCATTTT. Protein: CASTPGQGEGPQHF.

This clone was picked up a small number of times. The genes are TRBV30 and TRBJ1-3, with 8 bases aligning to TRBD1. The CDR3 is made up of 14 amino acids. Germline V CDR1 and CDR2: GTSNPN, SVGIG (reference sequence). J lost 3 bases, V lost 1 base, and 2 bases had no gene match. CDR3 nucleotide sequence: TGTGCCTGGAGTGGCAGGGGGCTTGGAAACACCATATATTTT. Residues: CAWSGRGLGNTIYF.

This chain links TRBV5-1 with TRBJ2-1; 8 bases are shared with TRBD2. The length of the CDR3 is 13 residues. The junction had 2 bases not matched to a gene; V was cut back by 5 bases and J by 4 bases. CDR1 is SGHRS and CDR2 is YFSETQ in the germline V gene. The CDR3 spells CASRLAGYNEQFF. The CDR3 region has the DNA TGCGCCAGCAGATTAGCGGGGTACAATGAGCAGTTCTTC.

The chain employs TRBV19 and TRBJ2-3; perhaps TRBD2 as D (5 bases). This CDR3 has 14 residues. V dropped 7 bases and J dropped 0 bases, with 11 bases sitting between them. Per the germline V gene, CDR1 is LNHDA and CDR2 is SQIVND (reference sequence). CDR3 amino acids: CASTPDSSTDTQYF. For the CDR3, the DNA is TGTGCCAGTACCCCGGACTCTAGCACAGATACGCAGTATTTT.

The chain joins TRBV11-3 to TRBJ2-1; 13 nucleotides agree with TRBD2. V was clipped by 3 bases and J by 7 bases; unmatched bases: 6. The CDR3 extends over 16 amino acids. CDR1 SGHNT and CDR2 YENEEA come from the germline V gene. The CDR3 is CASSFFGTSGKNEQFF. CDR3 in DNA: TGTGCCAGCAGCTTTTTCGGGACTAGCGGGAAAAATGAGCAGTTCTTC.

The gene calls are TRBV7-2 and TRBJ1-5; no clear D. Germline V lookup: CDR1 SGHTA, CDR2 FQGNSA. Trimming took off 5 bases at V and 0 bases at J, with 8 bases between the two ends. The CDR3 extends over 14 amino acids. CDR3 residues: CASSLGRSNQPQHF. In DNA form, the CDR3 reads TGTGCCAGCAGCCTGGGCCGTAGCAATCAGCCCCAGCATTTT.

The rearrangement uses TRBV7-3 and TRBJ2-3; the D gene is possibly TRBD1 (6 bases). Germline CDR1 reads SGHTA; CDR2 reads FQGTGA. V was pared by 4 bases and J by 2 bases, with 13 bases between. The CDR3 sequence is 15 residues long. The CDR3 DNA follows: TGTGCCAGCAGCTCAAACAGGGCCAACACAGATACGCAGTATTTT. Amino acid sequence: CASSSNRANTDTQYF.